This entry lists 9 T cell receptor beta chains sequenced from one sample in a study of shared clonotypes between healthy human individuals (dated by TCRdb to 2019 to 2021). Library creation used the immunoSEQ multiplex PCR assay. Entries here come from immuneACCESS through TCRdb and include only in-frame sequences with V and J called. Some clones fail to appear in such tables; in the studies checked, an unresolved V gene covers under half of the shortfall, and the cause of the remainder is unknown. This sample holds over 2 million clones; approximately 95% were observed only once. Of the sample, roughly 0.13% is held by the ten largest clones. The sequencing sample was made of naive CD4+ T cells sorted from blood. The sample's cell subset or site, from its label and the paper: CD45RA+ positively selected. The source is a man between 18 and 29 years old in good health.

The chain carries TRBV6-5 and TRBJ2-7; TRBD2 aligns across 7 bases. Trimming cost V 5 bases and J 3 bases; bases outside gene matches: 7. CDR1 is MNHEY and CDR2 is SVGAGI in the germline V gene. This CDR3 comprises 14 residues. This CDR3 reads CASSPSGAGYEQYF. The CDR3 DNA reads TGTGCCAGCAGTCCCAGCGGGGCCGGCTACGAGCAGTACTTC.

The chain joins TRBV4-1 to TRBJ2-3, with TRBD1 matching 7 bases. Germline V CDR1 and CDR2: MGHRA, YSYEKL. The CDR3 spans 18 residues. Trimming cost V 0 bases and J 3 bases; bases outside gene matches: 12. For the CDR3, the DNA is TGCGCCAGCAGCCAAGATTTCGTGGGGAGACAGGGAACAGATACGCAGTATTTT. It translates to CASSQDFVGRQGTDTQYF.

This sequence joins TRBV11-2 and TRBJ2-3; 7 nucleotides align to TRBD2. The junction had 2 bases not matched to a gene; V was cut back by 2 bases and J by 6 bases. Germline CDR1 is SGHAT and CDR2 is FQNNGV. CDR3 length: 13 amino acids. The CDR3 region has the DNA TGTGCCAGCAGCTTACCCGGGGGGGATACGCAGTATTTT. Translation: CASSLPGGDTQYF.

This clone was counted a single time. The chain uses TRBV30 and TRBJ1-1, with D maybe TRBD1 (5 bases). V shed 4 bases and J shed 1 base, with 10 bases lying between them. Germline V gene sequence: CDR1 GTSNPN, CDR2 SVGIG (reference sequence). The CDR3 totals 13 residues. As DNA, the CDR3 is TGTGCCTGGACAGGGTTAGGGAACACTGAAGCTTTCTTT. This gives the protein CAWTGLGNTEAFF. Full variable domain (missing parts from reference TRBV30 and TRBJ1-1): SQTIHQWPATLVQPVGSPLSLECTVEGTSNPNLYWYRQAAGRGLQLLFYSVGIGQISSEVPQNLSASRPQDRQFILSSKKLLLSDSGFYLCAWTGLGNTEAFFGQGTRLTVV.

On this clone itself: It may be a read error: a sequence one base away is much more abundant. It is likely a read error, because the conserved phenylalanine at the end of the CDR3 is missing. This sequence joins TRBV30 and TRBJ1-5, with D possibly TRBD1 on 6 matching bases. The V gene's germline CDR1 is GTSNPN and CDR2 SVGIG (reference sequence). The CDR3 extends over 15 amino acids. V was cut by 3 bases and J by 7 bases, with 19 bases left in between. DNA of the CDR3: TGTGCCTGGAGACCGACAGGCGGTATGGGGCAGCCCCAGCATCTT. Its protein product is CAWRPTGGMGQPQHL.

The chain is built from TRBV9 and TRBJ1-2, with 7 positions matching TRBD1. Germline V CDR1 and CDR2: SGDLS, YYNGEE. J was trimmed by 6 bases and V by 3 bases; bases with no gene match: 11. The CDR3 extends over 15 amino acids. The CDR3 region is CASSAPSGTANGYTF. CDR3 bases: TGTGCCAGCAGCGCCCCATCCGGGACAGCAAATGGCTACACCTTC.

This chain links TRBV19 with TRBJ2-1; perhaps TRBD2 as D (5 bases). The germline V gene encodes CDR1 LNHDA and CDR2 SQIVND (reference sequence). CDR3 length equals 13 residues. The V end was cut by 7 bases, the J end by 0 bases, with 7 bases between. The CDR3 here is CASKGSSYNEQFF. CDR3 coding DNA: TGTGCCAGTAAAGGGAGCTCCTACAATGAGCAGTTCTTC.

This chain joins TRBV2 and TRBJ1-4; D is ambiguous. CDR1 SNHLY and CDR2 FYNNEI come from the germline V gene. The CDR3 extends over 13 amino acids. Trimming left V 10 bases short and J 8 bases short, with 17 bases between. DNA of the CDR3: TGTGCCACATGCCGGGGAAAAGGGGAAAAACTGTTTTTT. Protein sequence: CATCRGKGEKLFF.

The chain is built from TRBV5-4 and TRBJ2-1; 8 bases are shared with TRBD2. The V and J ends lost 1 base and 3 bases, in that order; junction bases with no gene match: 3. CDR1 and CDR2 from the germline V gene are SGHNT and YYREEE (reference sequence). The length of the CDR3 is 15 residues. The CDR3 sequence: CASSLPGTSYNEQFF. In DNA, the CDR3 is TGTGCCAGCAGCTTGCCTGGGACTAGCTACAATGAGCAGTTCTTC.